This T cell receptor beta chain is drawn from a study of blood T cells in healthy people across ages. For this clonotype: Its specificity is not known. The DNA is left out, because the CDR3 cannot be placed on it with certainty; the CDR3 is given as TCRdb lists it.

A second 7 to 11 cycle PCR used barcoded and J-beta primers. TCRdb re-derived calls from the 5' RACE reads in MiXCR, one entry per CDR3 protein. The sample holds about 1.7 million distinct CDR3 sequences; about 28% are singletons and the top ten take roughly 8.2%. Germline CDR1 WNHNN, CDR2 SYGVQD (reference sequence). The CDR3 comprises 18 residues, both ends counted. Study-wide points: Across samples, TCR beta diversity tracked strongly with naive T cell percentage. Greater diversity and more naive CD4+ cells were seen in long-lived donors than in aged donors.

The sequencing sample was made of blood. The chain couples TRBV10-1 to TRBJ2-4; whether TRBD2, the table's D call, matches the DNA was not checked. The clonotype comes from a woman under 40 in good health. CDR3 in amino acids: CARGDGQTSSTSGERQYF.